A single sample gave rise to the 16 T cell receptor beta chains below, sequenced in a study of T-cell memory formation after mild COVID-19. Via MiXCR, TCRdb re-called the 5' RACE reads, giving one row per CDR3 protein. The repertoire consists of hundreds of thousands of distinct CDR3 sequences, with 17% occurring once and the leading ten covering roughly 8%. Sequenced material: PBMCs or a T cell subset sorted from them (not recorded which). The source is an adult woman who had mild COVID-19 (a few samples of this study predate the infection). Cell type and time point are not known.

This clonotype was observed a handful of times. The rearrangement links TRBV4-2 to TRBJ2-1, with 12 bases lining up with TRBD2. In germline, CDR1 is LGHNA, CDR2 YNFKEQ. The trim removed 4 bases at V and 8 bases at J, leaving 6 bases unmatched. This CDR3 is 15 amino acids long. CDR3 bases: TGTGCCAGCAGCCCGACTAGCGGGGGTTTAGATGAGCAGTTCTTC. Encoded protein: CASSPTSGGLDEQFF.

This clonotype was observed many times. This rearrangement joins TRBV9 to TRBJ2-2, with D tentatively TRBD2 (6 bases). V was trimmed by 0 bases and J by 2 bases, leaving 11 bases between them. CDR3 size: 16 residues. Per the germline V gene, CDR1 is SGDLS and CDR2 is YYNGEE. The CDR3, as DNA: TGTGCCAGCAGCGTAGAAATTAGCGGCAACACCGGGGAGCTGTTTTTT. Amino acid sequence: CASSVEISGNTGELFF.

This clonotype has a handful of counts. The rearrangement uses TRBV6-6 and TRBJ1-3; D remains ambiguous. This CDR3 comprises 13 residues. Germline lookup yields CDR1 MNHNY and CDR2 SVGAGI (reference sequence). V dropped 5 bases and J dropped 0 bases, with 5 bases sitting between them. The CDR3 reads CASSRSSGNTIYF. CDR3 nucleotides: TGTGCCAGCAGTAGGAGCTCTGGAAACACCATATATTTT.

This rearrangement joins TRBV20-1 to TRBJ1-1; 8 nucleotides line up with TRBD1. The germline V gene encodes CDR1 DFQATT and CDR2 SNEGSKA (reference sequence). The length of the CDR3 is 13 residues. After removal of 5 bases from V and 4 bases from J, the junction contained 6 bases not matched to a gene. The CDR3 protein is CSAVNRGSTEAFF. CDR3 DNA sequence: TGCAGTGCTGTTAACAGGGGGAGCACTGAAGCTTTCTTT.

This clonotype was counted only a few times. Written as DNA, the CDR3 is TGTGCTAGTGGTGGAATCCTAAGGGGGGATACGCAGTATTTT. It specifies CASGGILRGDTQYF. This chain joins TRBV12-5 and TRBJ2-3, with D perhaps TRBD1 (6 bases). Germline values: CDR1 LGHNT, CDR2 FRNRAP. This CDR3 has 14 amino acids. The ends were cut back, 5 bases at V and 6 bases at J, with 15 bases in the middle.

This clonotype was seen a handful of times. The V call is TRBV7-6, the J call TRBJ2-3, with 10 bases fitting TRBD1. The CDR3 is 19 residues long. In germline, CDR1 is SGHVS, CDR2 FNYEAQ. Losses at the gene ends were 2 bases for V and 1 base for J; bases not matched to a gene: 12. DNA for the CDR3: TGTGCCAGCAGCTTAAGGGTCCCGGGACAGGGGTCGGGCACAGATACGCAGTATTTT. The encoded protein is CASSLRVPGQGSGTDTQYF.

The chain combines TRBV2 with TRBJ2-1; tentative D call: TRBD2 (5 bases). CDR1 is SNHLY and CDR2 is FYNNEI in the germline V gene. Trimming stripped 8 bases from V and 7 bases from J, with 9 bases between. The CDR3 is made up of 11 amino acids. The CDR3 sequence is CASPTRNEQFF. CDR3 coding DNA: TGTGCCAGCCCTACTAGGAATGAGCAGTTCTTC.

This clonotype turned up a few times. As DNA, the CDR3 is TGTGCCAGCAGCTTTCCGGGAGGCTATGGCTACACCTTC. Residues: CASSFPGGYGYTF. The chain links TRBV5-5 to TRBJ1-2; no clear D. The CDR3 spans 13 residues. Germline V gene data show CDR1 as SGHKS and CDR2 as YYEKEE (reference sequence). V gave up 2 bases and J gave up 4 bases, with 9 bases separating them. The variable domain in full, with the rest retrieved from reference TRBV5-5 and TRBJ1-2, is DAGVTQSPTHLIKTRGQQVTLRCSPISGHKSVSWYQQVLGQGPQFIFQYYEKEERGRGNFPDRFSARQFPNYSSELNVNALLLGDSALYLCASSFPGGYGYTFGSGTRLTVV.

The chain employs TRBV5-6 and TRBJ1-2, with TRBD1 identical over 7 bases. The CDR3 totals 13 residues. V trimming: 4 bases; J trimming: 4 bases; junction bases outside the gene matches: 4. The V gene's germline CDR1 is SGHDT and CDR2 YYEEEE. This CDR3 reads CASSEGAGYGYTF. CDR3 nucleotides: TGTGCCAGCAGCGAGGGGGCAGGCTATGGCTACACCTTC.

This clonotype was counted a few times. The chain's CDR3 is CASSYPIPGQDYYGYTF. The CDR3, as DNA: TGTGCCAGCAGCTACCCTATTCCGGGACAGGACTACTATGGCTACACCTTC. The V gene is TRBV5-5, the J gene TRBJ1-2, with 8 nucleotides matching TRBD1. Trimming removed 3 bases from V and 3 bases from J; junction bases left unmatched: 13. The CDR3 is 17 amino acids. Looked up from germline, CDR1 is SGHKS and CDR2 is YYEKEE (reference sequence).

This clonotype was found a few times. The chain is built from TRBV6-1 and TRBJ2-7; 7 bases align to TRBD1. V shed 3 bases, J shed 3 bases, and the junction held 2 bases outside the gene matches. The CDR3 is made up of 13 amino acids. Germline CDR1 MNHNS, CDR2 SASEGT. DNA of the CDR3: TGTGCCAGCAGTGACCACAGGGGCTACGAGCAGTACTTC. Translated: CASSDHRGYEQYF.

This clonotype came up a few times. The rearrangement joins TRBV6-2 or TRBV6-3 to TRBJ2-7; tentatively, D is TRBD1 or TRBD2 (5 bases each). CDR1 MNHEY and CDR2 SVGEGT come from the germline V gene. The CDR3 spans 16 residues. Trimming removed 8 bases from V and 2 bases from J, with 22 bases in between. In DNA form, the CDR3 reads TGTGCCAGCTCCCCCTGGGGGAATCTCCAGACCTACGAGCAGTACTTC. As protein: CASSPWGNLQTYEQYF.

The sample holds a few counts of this clonotype. The chain carries TRBV20-1 and TRBJ2-7; D may be TRBD2 (5 bases). Germline CDR1 and CDR2: DFQATT and SNEGSKA (reference sequence). The CDR3 extends over 13 amino acids. V shed 7 bases and J shed 0 bases, with 13 bases lying between them. CDR3 protein: CSVIGESSYEQYF. The CDR3 region has the DNA TGCAGTGTTATCGGGGAGAGCTCCTACGAGCAGTACTTC.

This clonotype has a handful of counts. This chain joins TRBV7-9 and TRBJ2-7; possible D gene TRBD2, 5 bases. CDR3 size: 11 residues. V was pared by 6 bases and J by 6 bases, with 9 bases between. The V gene's germline CDR1 is SEHNR and CDR2 FQNEAQ (reference sequence). CDR3 loop: CASRGGFEQYF. CDR3 DNA sequence: TGTGCCAGCAGGGGCGGGTTCGAGCAGTACTTC. Supplemented by reference TRBV7-9 and TRBJ2-7, the full variable domain reads DTGVSQNPRHKITKRGQNVTFRCDPISEHNRLYWYRQTLGQGPEFLTYFQNEAQLEKSRLLSDRFSAERPKGSFSTLEIQRTEQGDSAMYLCASRGGFEQYFGPGTRLTVT.

V and J are TRBV12-3 or TRBV12-4 and TRBJ2-2; 13 positions agree with TRBD2. V lost 6 bases and J lost 7; bases outside the gene matches: 8. The CDR3 covers 16 residues. DNA of the CDR3: TGTGCCAGCAGCCGGACTAGCGGGGGAGTCGGCGGGGAGCTGTTTTTT. This sequence encodes CASSRTSGGVGGELFF.

This clonotype was recorded at least ten times. The rearrangement links TRBV3-1 to TRBJ2-7; D gene ambiguous. The CDR3 has 14 residues. Germline V gives CDR1 LGHDT, CDR2 YNNKEL (reference sequence). V was clipped by 1 base and J by 0 bases, with 7 bases between them. The CDR3 bases are TGTGCCAGCAGCCAAGGACCCAGCTCCTACGAGCAGTACTTC. Its translation: CASSQGPSSYEQYF.